Shown below are 30 T cell receptor beta chains from a single sample sequenced in a study of T cells in Graves' hyperthyroidism and ophthalmopathy. The source material, RNA transcripts, was used to amplify TCR beta CDR3 regions. HTBI primers were used for first-round RT-PCR of the TCR CDR3. TCRdb independently ran MiXCR on the multiplex PCR reads; one entry per CDR3 protein. Of about 680,000 distinct CDR3 sequences in the sample, roughly 32% were seen once. The sample comprised blood. Receptors were obtained from a woman in her thirties or forties with Graves' hyperthyroidism.

The chain uses TRBV6-1 and TRBJ2-7, with TRBD1 matching over 9 bases. The CDR3 totals 17 residues. CDR1 MNHNS and CDR2 SASEGT come from the germline V gene. After removal of 5 bases from V and 1 base from J, the junction contained 12 bases not matched to a gene. This CDR3 reads CASSSLPGQGSSYEQYF. The CDR3 region has the DNA TGTGCCAGCAGTTCGCTACCGGGACAGGGATCTTCCTACGAGCAGTACTTC.

As concerns this clonotype: This may arise from a read error, as a much more abundant clone is one base away. The rearrangement joins TRBV7-9 to TRBJ1-2; D not resolved. V lost 5 bases and J lost 2, with 15 bases in between. This CDR3 region has 15 residues. Germline assignment: CDR1 SEHNR and CDR2 FQNEAQ (reference sequence). CDR3 in amino acids: CASSASGRLNYGYTF. The CDR3 region has the DNA TGTGCCAGCAGCGCATCCGGCAGGCTCAACTATGGCTACACCTTC.

This clonotype was counted once. J is TRBJ1-3 and V is TRBV10-2; D is uncertain. This CDR3 has 16 amino acids. The V gene lost 6 bases and the J gene lost 0 bases, with 15 bases spanning the gap. Germline CDR1 WSHSY, CDR2 SAAADI. DNA for the CDR3: TGCGCCAGCAGGAGAAGCGAGGGTAGCTCTGGAAACACCATATATTTT. It encodes CASRRSEGSSGNTIYF.

The V and J genes are TRBV19 and TRBJ1-1, with D tentatively TRBD1 (5 bases). CDR1 is LNHDA, CDR2 SQIVND, per germline (reference sequence). Trimming shortened V by 3 bases and J by 12 bases, and 20 bases separated the two germline ends. The CDR3 consists of 14 residues. The CDR3 region is CASSMEGPALLTFF. The DNA of the CDR3 is TGTGCCAGTAGTATGGAGGGGCCAGCCCTTTTGACTTTCTTT. The full variable domain, its missing parts supplied by reference TRBV19 and TRBJ1-1, is DGGITQSPKYLFRKEGQNVTLSCEQNLNHDAMYWYRQDPGQGLRLIYYSQIVNDFQKGDIAEGYSVSREKKESFPLTVTSAQKNPTAFYLCASSMEGPALLTFFGQGTRLTVV.

V gene TRBV12-3 or TRBV12-4 combines with J gene TRBJ1-1; 7 bases map to TRBD1. V lost 1 base to trimming and J lost 0 bases; unmatched junction nucleotides: 5. The CDR3 covers 16 residues. CDR3 DNA sequence: TGTGCCAGCAGTTTAGACAGGGGCTACATGAACACTGAAGCTTTCTTT. Its translation: CASSLDRGYMNTEAFF.

This clonotype was observed a handful of times. The V gene is TRBV7-2, the J gene TRBJ2-2; possibly TRBD1 for D (5 bases). The CDR3 length is 18 residues. CDR1 is SGHTA and CDR2 is FQGNSA in the germline V gene. V was trimmed by 1 base and J by 2 bases, leaving 17 bases between them. The CDR3 loop reads CASSLVGVRQVNTGELFF. The CDR3 region has the DNA TGTGCCAGCAGCTTAGTAGGGGTGCGGCAGGTCAACACCGGGGAGCTGTTTTTT.

This clonotype was counted ten times or more. The rearrangement uses TRBV7-2 and TRBJ2-7; no reliable D call. This CDR3 has 14 amino acids. Trimming took 2 bases from V and 4 from J, leaving 12 bases between them. Germline CDR1 SGHTA, CDR2 FQGNSA. DNA for the CDR3: TGTGCCAGCAGCTTAATCGGTGTACAGTACGAGCAGTACTTC. Its protein is CASSLIGVQYEQYF.

J is TRBJ1-1 and V is TRBV12-3 or TRBV12-4; D is unresolved. Trimming took off 3 bases at V and 0 bases at J, with 8 bases between the two ends. The CDR3 has 14 residues. DNA of the CDR3: TGTGCCAGCAGTTTGTTACCTATGAACACTGAAGCTTTCTTT. Translating gives CASSLLPMNTEAFF.

With regard to this clonotype: This may come from a read error, since a much larger clone is one base off. This chain links TRBV20-1 with TRBJ2-5; D is uncertain. This CDR3 contains 15 residues. Germline V gene sequence: CDR1 DFQATT, CDR2 SNEGSKA (reference sequence). CDR3 bases: TGCAGTGCTAGAGGTAGACCTACGAAGGTGGAGACCCGGTACTTC. Translation gives CSARGRPTKVETRYF.

With respect to this clonotype: One end of the junction varies from germline; a read error may be responsible. This chain connects TRBV10-3 to TRBJ2-7; 10 nucleotides line up with TRBD2. CDR3 size: 17 residues. The V gene's germline CDR1 is ENHRY and CDR2 SYGVKD. This CDR3 reads CASSFHQGLADIYEQYF. The CDR3 region has the DNA TGTGCCAGCAGTTTCCACCAAGGACTAGCGGACATCTACGAGCAGTACTTC.

The sample holds a few counts of this clonotype. The V gene is TRBV12-3 or TRBV12-4, the J gene TRBJ1-2, with 10 nucleotides matching TRBD1. V dropped 4 bases and J dropped 7; count of bases not matched to a gene: 9. The length of the CDR3 is 15 residues. CDR3 sequence (DNA): TGTGCCAGCAGTTCAAGACAGGGGGCTTGGGGTGGCTACACCTTC. Translating it yields CASSSRQGAWGGYTF.

There are many counts of this clonotype. V and J are TRBV12-3 or TRBV12-4 and TRBJ1-1; 7 bases agree with TRBD1. The CDR3 is 15 residues long. The V segment lost 2 bases and the J segment 1 base; nucleotides outside the gene matches: 4. CDR3 amino acids: CASSLSGTANTEAFF. The CDR3, as DNA: TGTGCCAGCAGTTTATCCGGGACAGCGAACACTGAAGCTTTCTTT.

The genes are TRBV13 and TRBJ2-2; 7 nucleotides line up with TRBD2. Trimming took 5 bases from V and 3 from J; bases not matched to a gene: 6. Germline CDR1 and CDR2: PRHDT and FYEKMQ (reference sequence). The CDR3 has 15 residues. The CDR3 here is CASSLRGEDTGELFF. In DNA form, the CDR3 reads TGTGCCAGCAGCCTACGGGGGGAGGACACCGGGGAGCTGTTTTTT.

In this sample, this clonotype turned up many times. The J gene is TRBJ2-7, the V gene TRBV7-2, with TRBD1 as a possible D gene (7 bases). V was shortened by 2 bases and J by 5 bases, with 16 bases between the two germline ends. The CDR3 is 15 residues long. CDR1 SGHTA and CDR2 FQGNSA come from the germline V gene. CDR3 residues: CASSLRIQGGDEQYF. In nucleotides, the CDR3 is TGTGCCAGCAGCTTACGGATCCAGGGGGGAGACGAGCAGTACTTC.

This clonotype was recorded at least ten times. This chain links TRBV9 with TRBJ2-7; D perhaps matches TRBD2 (5 bases). CDR1 SGDLS and CDR2 YYNGEE come from the germline V gene. This CDR3 spans 15 amino acids. V was clipped by 0 bases and J by 7 bases, with 17 bases between them. CDR3 amino acids: CASSVVSRGMEEQYF. The CDR3 nucleotides read TGTGCCAGCAGCGTAGTGTCCCGGGGAATGGAGGAGCAGTACTTC. Filled out from reference TRBV9 and TRBJ2-7, the complete variable domain reads DSGVTQTPKHLITATGQRVTLRCSPRSGDLSVYWYQQSLDQGLQFLIQYYNGEERAKGNILERFSAQQFPDLHSELNLSSLELGDSALYFCASSVVSRGMEEQYFGPGTRLTVT.

This clonotype appeared many times. The chain joins TRBV14 to TRBJ1-2; D remains unclear. The germline gives CDR1 SGHDN, CDR2 FVKESK. The CDR3 length is 13 residues. V was trimmed by 2 bases and J by 0 bases, leaving 4 bases between them. CDR3 sequence: CASSQQPNYGYTF. The CDR3 DNA is TGTGCCAGCAGCCAACAACCTAACTATGGCTACACCTTC.

J is TRBJ2-5 and V is TRBV12-3 or TRBV12-4, with 7 positions matching TRBD1. The CDR3 has 16 residues. The trim removed 5 bases at V and 5 bases at J, leaving 14 bases unmatched. CDR3 amino acids: CASSLILQGRRETQYF. The CDR3 nucleotides are TGTGCCAGCAGTCTTATCCTACAGGGGCGCAGGGAGACCCAGTACTTC.

Regarding this clonotype: A single base separates this from a much larger clone, so it may be a read error. The rearrangement uses TRBV5-6 and TRBJ2-5; 9 nucleotides align to TRBD2. CDR1 and CDR2 (germline): SGHDT, YYEEEE. This CDR3 contains 14 residues. The CDR3: CAGSLPAGGETQYF. CDR3 bases: TGTGCCGGCAGCTTGCCAGCGGGAGGCGAGACCCAGTACTTC.

This clonotype was seen many times. The chain is built from TRBV19 and TRBJ1-5; a weak D match, TRBD1 (5 bases). Germline V gives CDR1 LNHDA, CDR2 SQIVND (reference sequence). Trimming took 7 bases from V and 5 from J, leaving 9 bases between them. This CDR3 spans 12 amino acids. The chain's CDR3 is CASNGRDQPQHF. The CDR3 nucleotides read TGTGCCAGTAATGGCAGGGATCAGCCCCAGCATTTT.

There are a few counts of this clonotype. The rearrangement joins TRBV19 to TRBJ1-2, with D unclear. V lost 5 bases, J lost 8 bases, and 18 bases lay in between. Germline CDR1 is LNHDA and CDR2 is SQIVND (reference sequence). This CDR3 region has 14 residues. CDR3 protein: CASSASPGVGGYTF. CDR3 nucleotides: TGTGCCAGTAGTGCCTCGCCCGGGGTAGGGGGCTACACCTTC.

This clonotype was seen more than once but under ten times. The chain couples TRBV24-1 to TRBJ2-5; TRBD1 matches 7 bases. The germline CDR1 and CDR2 sequences are KGHDR and SFDVKD. The CDR3 length is 16 residues. The J segment lost 4 bases and the V segment lost 2 bases, leaving 9 bases of the junction unmatched. DNA of the CDR3: TGTGCCACCAGTGATTCACAACAGGGGTTTAGAGAGACCCAGTACTTC. It yields the protein CATSDSQQGFRETQYF.

Only a few counts were recorded for this clonotype. The V gene is TRBV5-6, the J gene TRBJ1-6; D gene unclear. Deletions cut 5 bases from V and 6 bases from J, with 18 bases between. Per the germline V gene, CDR1 is SGHDT and CDR2 is YYEEEE. The CDR3 sequence is 16 residues long. The DNA of the CDR3 is TGTGCCAGCAGACCGGGAGCTGGGGAATTTAATTCACCCCTCCACTTT. The encoded protein is CASRPGAGEFNSPLHF. Supplemented by reference TRBV5-6 and TRBJ1-6, the full variable domain reads DAGVTQSPTHLIKTRGQQVTLRCSPKSGHDTVSWYQQALGQGPQFIFQYYEEEERQRGNFPDRFSGHQFPNYSSELNVNALLLGDSALYLCASRPGAGEFNSPLHFGNGTRLTVT.

The V and J genes are TRBV6-5 and TRBJ1-3, with D hard to call. CDR1 and CDR2 (germline): MNHEY, SVGAGI. This CDR3 spans 15 amino acids. V lost 0 bases, J lost 1 base, and 7 bases lay in between. Here the CDR3 DNA reads TGTGCCAGCAGTTACTCAGAGGGTTCTGGAAACACCATATATTTT. The encoded protein is CASSYSEGSGNTIYF.

This clonotype was found many times. This rearrangement joins TRBV7-9 to TRBJ1-2; D possibly corresponds to TRBD1 (6 bases). Trimming removed 5 bases at V and 4 bases at J, with 14 bases between. In germline, CDR1 is SEHNR, CDR2 FQNEAQ (reference sequence). The CDR3 covers 14 residues. This CDR3 reads CASSPPGDPYGYTF. CDR3 DNA sequence: TGTGCCAGCAGCCCTCCAGGGGATCCCTATGGCTACACCTTC.

There are a few counts of this clonotype. The V call is TRBV20-1, the J call TRBJ2-5; 8 bases fit TRBD2. The CDR3 totals 14 residues. CDR1 and CDR2 from the germline V gene are DFQATT and SNEGSKA (reference sequence). V lost 5 bases to trimming and J lost 0 bases; unmatched junction nucleotides: 5. This chain's CDR3 is CSAHRGGNQETQYF. As DNA, the CDR3 is TGCAGTGCTCACCGGGGGGGAAACCAAGAGACCCAGTACTTC.

This clonotype came up many times. This chain uses TRBV19 with TRBJ1-6; D may be TRBD1 (6 bases). V shed 10 bases and J shed 8 bases, with 15 bases lying between them. This CDR3 contains 13 residues. CDR1 and CDR2 from the germline V gene are LNHDA and SQIVND (reference sequence). DNA of the CDR3: TGTGCCACAAAAGTCCAGGGGCATTCACCCCTCCACTTT. It specifies CATKVQGHSPLHF. Full variable domain (missing parts from reference TRBV19 and TRBJ1-6): DGGITQSPKYLFRKEGQNVTLSCEQNLNHDAMYWYRQDPGQGLRLIYYSQIVNDFQKGDIAEGYSVSREKKESFPLTVTSAQKNPTAFYLCATKVQGHSPLHFGNGTRLTVT.

In its sample, this clonotype was seen a few times. This rearrangement joins TRBV24-1 to TRBJ2-7; 8 bases match TRBD1. V lost 11 bases and J lost 5; bases outside the gene matches: 13. This CDR3 comprises 14 residues. Germline CDR1 reads KGHDR; CDR2 reads SFDVKD. The CDR3, as DNA: TGTGCCAGCAGGCAAGGACAGGGTTACCACGAGCAGTACTTC. This translates into CASRQGQGYHEQYF.

A few counts support this clonotype. The chain couples TRBV3-1 to TRBJ2-7; D not certain. V was pared by 1 base and J by 2 bases, with 6 bases between. Germline V gene lookup returns CDR1 LGHDT and CDR2 YNNKEL (reference sequence). This CDR3 is built from 13 residues. The CDR3 coding sequence is TGTGCCAGCAGCCAAGGTTCGGCCTACGAGCAGTACTTC. Its translation: CASSQGSAYEQYF.

Concerning this clonotype itself: This may stem from a read error, because a much larger clone lies one nucleotide away. Written as DNA, the CDR3 is TGCAGTGCTAGAGGTGGGACAGTAGACGAGCAGTACTTC. Protein product: CSARGGTVDEQYF. The genes are TRBV20-1 and TRBJ2-7, with 7 bases lining up with TRBD1. From germline, CDR1 is DFQATT and CDR2 SNEGSKA (reference sequence). The CDR3 contains 13 residues. The junction had 5 bases not matched to a gene; V was cut back by 1 base and J by 5 bases.

Ten or more counts support this clonotype. The junction and the germline gene differ at one end; a read error may be behind it. V and J are TRBV13 and TRBJ1-2; D not resolved. The CDR3 consists of 14 residues. CDR1 is PRHDT, CDR2 FYEKMQ, per germline (reference sequence). CDR3 sequence (DNA): TGCGCCAGCAGTGCAGGAACCGCTAACTATGGCTACACCTTC. It yields the protein CASSAGTANYGYTF.